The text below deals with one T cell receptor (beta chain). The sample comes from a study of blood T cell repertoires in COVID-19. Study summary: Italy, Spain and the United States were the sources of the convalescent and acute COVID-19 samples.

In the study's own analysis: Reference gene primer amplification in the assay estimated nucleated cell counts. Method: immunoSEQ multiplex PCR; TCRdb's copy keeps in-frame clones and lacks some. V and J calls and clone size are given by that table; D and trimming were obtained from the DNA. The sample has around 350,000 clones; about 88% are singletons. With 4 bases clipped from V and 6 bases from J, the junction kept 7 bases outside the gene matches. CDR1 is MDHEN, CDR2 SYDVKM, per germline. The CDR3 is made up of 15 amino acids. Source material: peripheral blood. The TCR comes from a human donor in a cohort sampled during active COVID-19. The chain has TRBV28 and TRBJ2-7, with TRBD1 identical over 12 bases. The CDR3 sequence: CASSSTGTGGAEQYF. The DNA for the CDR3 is TGTGCCAGCAGTTCCACCGGGACAGGGGGCGCCGAGCAGTACTTC.